The 10 T cell receptor beta chains given below trace back to one sample, sequenced in a study of blood T cell repertoires in COVID-19. Some clones are missing from TCRdb's copy, which holds only in-frame ones; the method was immunoSEQ multiplex PCR. The sample has about 150,000 clones, around 82% seen once. Sequencing used peripheral blood. The receptors here all came from a human donor with acute or convalescent COVID-19. The donor label of this sample is uncertain.

The chain uses TRBV7-3 and TRBJ2-5, with D perhaps matching TRBD2 (6 bases). The CDR3 has 15 amino acids. Trimming left V 4 bases short and J 2 bases short, with 14 bases between. Germline loops: CDR1 SGHTA, CDR2 FQGTGA. The CDR3 loop is CASSSGLFGQETQYF. Written as DNA, the CDR3 is TGTGCCAGCAGCTCCGGACTATTTGGGCAAGAGACCCAGTACTTC.

J is TRBJ2-7 and V is TRBV7-2, with 7 bases that match TRBD2. V lost 2 bases and J lost 3; bases outside the gene matches: 16. The CDR3 is 18 amino acids. Germline V CDR1 and CDR2: SGHTA, FQGNSA. Written as DNA, the CDR3 is TGTGCCAGCAGCTTATCAGAGGGTAGGTGGACTAGAATCTACGAGCAGTACTTC. Translation: CASSLSEGRWTRIYEQYF.

This chain links TRBV25-1 with TRBJ1-2; no reliable D call. The CDR3 is made up of 13 amino acids. Germline lookup yields CDR1 MGHDK and CDR2 SYGVNS. Trimming cost V 2 bases and J 7 bases, with 11 bases left between them. CDR3 in amino acids: CASSEKRAGGYTF. The CDR3, as DNA: TGTGCCAGCAGTGAAAAGAGGGCTGGTGGCTACACCTTC.

The chain carries TRBV19 and TRBJ2-5; 8 bases fit TRBD1. The CDR3 totals 16 residues. The V and J ends lost 6 bases and 5 bases, in that order; junction bases with no gene match: 14. The V gene's germline CDR1 is LNHDA and CDR2 SQIVND (reference sequence). The CDR3 here is CASSPRTGRGGETQYF. CDR3 coding DNA: TGTGCCAGTAGCCCCAGGACAGGGCGAGGCGGCGAGACCCAGTACTTC.

V is TRBV6-2 or TRBV6-3 and J is TRBJ2-7; TRBD1 matches 7 bases. V was pared by 5 bases and J by 6 bases, with 10 bases of the junction left unmatched. The CDR3 totals 14 residues. CDR1 and CDR2 from the germline V gene are MNHEY and SVGEGT. The CDR3 DNA reads TGTGCCAGCAGTAAGGGACGCAGGGGGTTCGAGCAGTACTTC. The encoded protein is CASSKGRRGFEQYF.

This chain links TRBV7-9 with TRBJ2-5; a weak D match, TRBD2 (5 bases). With 3 bases removed from V and 1 base from J, the gap between germline ends came to 15 bases. The germline gives CDR1 SEHNR, CDR2 FQNEAQ (reference sequence). The CDR3 is 16 amino acids. The CDR3 DNA is TGTGCCAGCAGCTTCCCCCTGGGAGAGCTCCAAGAGACCCAGTACTTC. It yields the protein CASSFPLGELQETQYF.

This chain links TRBV11-2 with TRBJ1-2, with a possible D match to TRBD1 (5 bases). This CDR3 has 13 residues. Germline V gives CDR1 SGHAT, CDR2 FQNNGV. Trimming took off 3 bases at V and 6 bases at J, with 11 bases between the two ends. CDR3 in amino acids: CASSFNGQDGYTF. In nucleotides, the CDR3 is TGTGCCAGCAGCTTCAATGGACAAGATGGCTACACCTTC.

The V gene is TRBV10-3, the J gene TRBJ2-3; 7 nucleotides agree with TRBD2. The germline gives CDR1 ENHRY, CDR2 SYGVKD. With V trimmed by 4 bases and J by 4 bases, 8 bases remained unmatched. The CDR3 totals 15 residues. Written as DNA, the CDR3 is TGTGCCATCAGTGCCCAGCGGGGTGACGCAGATACGCAGTATTTT. It codes for CAISAQRGDADTQYF.

This clone was picked up one time. The rearrangement links TRBV27 to TRBJ2-3, with 13 bases identical to TRBD2. CDR3 size: 16 residues. The trim removed 6 bases at V and 8 bases at J, leaving 11 bases unmatched. CDR1 and CDR2 from the germline V gene are MNHEY and SMNVEV (reference sequence). CDR3: CASRRTSGGSEGTQYF. The CDR3 coding sequence is TGTGCCAGCAGACGGACTAGCGGGGGCTCTGAGGGTACGCAGTATTTT.

The chain is built from TRBV5-1 and TRBJ1-2, with 7 bases fitting TRBD1. The junction had 27 bases not matched to a gene; V was cut back by 5 bases and J by 11 bases. The germline CDR1 and CDR2 sequences are SGHRS and YFSETQ. This CDR3 contains 18 residues. DNA for the CDR3: TGCGCCAGCAGTTTTGGTGAAAGGGGGCCTATCCAGGGCGTGGGGTACACCTTC. Translating gives CASSFGERGPIQGVGYTF.